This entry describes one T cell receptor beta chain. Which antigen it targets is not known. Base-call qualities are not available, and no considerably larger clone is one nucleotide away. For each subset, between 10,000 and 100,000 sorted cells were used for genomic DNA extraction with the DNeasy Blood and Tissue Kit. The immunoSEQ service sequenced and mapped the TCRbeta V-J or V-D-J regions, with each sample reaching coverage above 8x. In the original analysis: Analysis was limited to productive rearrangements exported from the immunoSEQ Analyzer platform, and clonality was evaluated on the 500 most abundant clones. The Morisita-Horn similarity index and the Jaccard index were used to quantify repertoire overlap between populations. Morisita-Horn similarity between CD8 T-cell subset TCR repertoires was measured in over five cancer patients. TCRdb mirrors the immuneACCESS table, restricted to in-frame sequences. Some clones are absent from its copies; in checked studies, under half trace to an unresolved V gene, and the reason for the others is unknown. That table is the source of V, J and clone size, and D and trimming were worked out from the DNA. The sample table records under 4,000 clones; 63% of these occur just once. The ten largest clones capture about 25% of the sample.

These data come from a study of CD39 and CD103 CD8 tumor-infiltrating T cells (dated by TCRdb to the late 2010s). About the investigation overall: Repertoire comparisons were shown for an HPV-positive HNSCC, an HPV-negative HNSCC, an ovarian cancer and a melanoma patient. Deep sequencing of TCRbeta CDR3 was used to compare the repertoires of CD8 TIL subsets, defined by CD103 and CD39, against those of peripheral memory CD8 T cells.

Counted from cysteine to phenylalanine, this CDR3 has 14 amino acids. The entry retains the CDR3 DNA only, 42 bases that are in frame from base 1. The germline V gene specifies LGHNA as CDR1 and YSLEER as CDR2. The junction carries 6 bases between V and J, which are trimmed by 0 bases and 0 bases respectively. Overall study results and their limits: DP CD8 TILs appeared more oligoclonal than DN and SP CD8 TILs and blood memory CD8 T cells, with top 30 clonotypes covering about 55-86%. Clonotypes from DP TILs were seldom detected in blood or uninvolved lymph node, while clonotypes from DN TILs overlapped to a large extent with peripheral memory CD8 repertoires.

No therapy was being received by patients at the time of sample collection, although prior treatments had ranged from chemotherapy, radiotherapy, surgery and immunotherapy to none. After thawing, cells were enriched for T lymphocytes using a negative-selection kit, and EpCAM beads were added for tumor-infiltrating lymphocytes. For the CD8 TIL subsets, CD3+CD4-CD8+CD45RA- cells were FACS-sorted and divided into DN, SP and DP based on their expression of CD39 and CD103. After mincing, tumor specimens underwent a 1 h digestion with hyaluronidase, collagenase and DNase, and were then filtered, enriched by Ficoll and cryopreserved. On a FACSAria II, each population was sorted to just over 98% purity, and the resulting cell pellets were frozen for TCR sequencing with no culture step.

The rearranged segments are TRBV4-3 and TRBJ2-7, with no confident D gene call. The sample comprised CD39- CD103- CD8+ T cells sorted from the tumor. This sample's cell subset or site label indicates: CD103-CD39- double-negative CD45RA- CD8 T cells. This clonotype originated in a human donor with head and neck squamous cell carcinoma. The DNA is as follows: TGCGCCAGCAGCCAAGATCTCGGCTCCTACGAGCAGTACTTC. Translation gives CASSQDLGSYEQYF.